This T cell receptor (beta chain) was retrieved from a study of shared clonotypes between healthy human individuals. Across the whole study: The study used three CD4 naive, three CD4 memory, two CD8 naive and one CD8 memory plate per donor. Study observations and caveats: Non-shared clonotypes were found to have lower generation probabilities than the clonotypes that were shared by all four of the sorted-subset donors. A handful of donors showed sharing of approximately 5% of naive CD4 clonotypes.

This clone has a count of ten or more. Antigen unknown. The data were produced by immunoSEQ multiplex PCR, yet TCRdb's version contains in-frame clones alone and is incomplete. The sample lists fewer than 400,000 clones; approximately 74% were seen once. Trimming removed 5 bases from V and 1 base from J, with 14 bases in between. Germline V lookup: CDR1 MDHEN, CDR2 SYDVKM. The CDR3 is 16 residues long. All donors were Caucasian adults living in Nashville, Tennessee. V usage is TRBV28 and J usage is TRBJ2-2, with D possibly TRBD2 on 6 matching bases. The sequence was obtained from a man younger than 45 in good health. The sequenced sample consisted of memory CD4+ T cells sorted from blood. Subset noted: CD45RA-negative fraction. CDR3 DNA sequence: TGTGCCAGCAGTCCCTGGGGAGGCGGGAACACCGGGGAGCTGTTTTTT. It translates to CASSPWGGGNTGELFF. The full variable domain, completed using reference TRBV28 and TRBJ2-2, is DVKVTQSSRYLVKRTGEKVFLECVQDMDHENMFWYRQDPGLGLRLIYFSYDVKMKEKGDIPEGYSVSREKKERFSLILESASTNQTSMYLCASSPWGGGNTGELFFGEGSRLTVL.